Listed below are T cell receptor beta chains from one sample, sequenced in a study of shared clonotypes between healthy human individuals. Measured with immunoSEQ multiplex PCR; TCRdb has only the in-frame clones, and not every one. The table has about 730,000 clones, over 60% seen once. Input material: memory CD4+ T cells sorted from blood. These receptors were obtained from a woman aged 25 to 39 in good health. Each CDR3 is given with its conserved first and last residue. The D gene is left open where the match is weak. Not all rows give a size; the values are once, few, many and, for expanded clones, a class.

d_call	v_call	j_call	clone_size	cdr3_aa	cdr3_nt
NA	TRBV4-1	TRBJ2-7	NA	CASSQDGGSYEQYF	TGCGCCAGCAGCCAAGACGGGGGCTCCTACGAGCAGTACTTC
NA	TRBV29-1	TRBJ1-2	NA	CSVGGVTGYTF	TGCAGCGTTGGGGGTGTAACTGGCTACACCTTC
NA	TRBV11-2	TRBJ1-2	NA	CASSATFAGDGYTF	TGTGCCAGCAGCGCCACGTTCGCGGGTGATGGCTACACCTTC
TRBD1	TRBV30	TRBJ1-2	NA	CAWGTGTNYGYTF	TGTGCCTGGGGGACAGGGACCAACTATGGCTACACCTTC
TRBD2	TRBV2	TRBJ2-1	few	CASSRLAVYNEQFF	TGTGCCAGCAGTCGACTAGCGGTTTACAATGAGCAGTTCTTC
TRBD2	TRBV4-1	TRBJ2-7	NA	CASSHLLAGSSYEQYF	TGCGCCAGCAGCCACCTACTAGCGGGAAGTTCCTACGAGCAGTACTTC
NA	TRBV4-1	TRBJ2-2	NA	CASSQAIVERGGELFF	TGCGCCAGCAGCCAAGCAATCGTGGAGAGGGGCGGGGAGCTGTTTTTT
TRBD2	TRBV14	TRBJ2-2	NA	CASSQDLGLAGVVGGELFF	TGTGCCAGCAGCCAAGACCTAGGACTAGCGGGAGTTGTTGGCGGGGAGCTGTTTTTT
NA	TRBV19	TRBJ1-2	NA	CASQEQRNYGYTF	TGTGCCAGCCAAGAACAGCGAAACTATGGCTACACCTTC
TRBD1	TRBV7-9	TRBJ1-2	NA	CASSRDSRQSPLGYTF	TGTGCCAGCAGCCGGGACAGCCGCCAAAGTCCGCTAGGCTACACCTTC
NA	TRBV6-1	TRBJ2-3	NA	CASSDRGGLSPDTQYF	TGTGCCAGCAGTGACCGCGGTGGGCTGTCCCCAGATACGCAGTATTTT
NA	TRBV28	TRBJ1-2	NA	CASMGLTGFHGYTF	TGTGCCAGCATGGGGTTGACGGGGTTTCATGGCTACACCTTC
TRBD2	TRBV5-4	TRBJ2-1	once	CASSTGTSGYNEQFF	TGTGCCAGCAGCACCGGGACTAGCGGTTACAATGAGCAGTTCTTC
TRBD2	TRBV19	TRBJ2-1	NA	CASTPTFGTSGRDNEQFF	TGTGCCAGTACCCCGACATTTGGGACTAGCGGGAGAGACAATGAGCAGTTCTTC
NA	TRBV5-4	TRBJ2-1	NA	CASSLALYNEQFF	TGTGCCAGCAGCTTGGCTTTATACAATGAGCAGTTCTTC
NA	TRBV28	TRBJ2-7	many	CASSPLHPQTYEQYF	TGTGCCAGCAGTCCCCTCCACCCTCAAACCTACGAGCAGTACTTC